What follows is one T cell receptor (beta chain) and its context. This PCR relied on a set of 60 Vbeta primers and 13 Jbeta primers. The repertoire was sequenced with immunoSEQ multiplex PCR; TCRdb's copy has only in-frame clones and lacks some. The sample lists 310,000 or so clones, about 90% occurring once. This sample is drawn from a study of cytomegalovirus exposure and HLA in healthy donors. CDR3 size: 13 residues. CDR1 MNHEY and CDR2 SVGAGI come from the germline V gene. The V segment lost 5 bases and the J segment 3 bases; nucleotides outside the gene matches: 2. The receptor was derived from a young woman in good health and CMV-seronegative. Sequenced sample: PBMCs. V usage is TRBV6-5 and J usage is TRBJ2-3, with 7 bases aligning to TRBD2. CDR3 DNA: TGTGCCAGCAGTGAAGCGGGGACAGATACGCAGTATTTT. It yields the protein CASSEAGTDTQYF.